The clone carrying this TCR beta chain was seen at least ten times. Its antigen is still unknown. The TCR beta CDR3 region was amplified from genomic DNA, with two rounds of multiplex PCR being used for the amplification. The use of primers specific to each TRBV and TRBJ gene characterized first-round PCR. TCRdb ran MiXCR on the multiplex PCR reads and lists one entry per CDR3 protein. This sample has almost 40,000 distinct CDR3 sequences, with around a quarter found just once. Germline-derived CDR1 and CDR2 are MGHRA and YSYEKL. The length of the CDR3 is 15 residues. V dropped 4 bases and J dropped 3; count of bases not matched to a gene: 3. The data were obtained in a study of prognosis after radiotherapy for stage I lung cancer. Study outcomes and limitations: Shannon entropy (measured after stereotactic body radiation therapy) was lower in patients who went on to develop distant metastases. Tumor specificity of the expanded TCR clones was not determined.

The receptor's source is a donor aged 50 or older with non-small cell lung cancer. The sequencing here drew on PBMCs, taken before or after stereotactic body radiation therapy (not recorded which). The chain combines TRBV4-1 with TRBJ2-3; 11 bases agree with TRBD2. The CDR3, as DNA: TGCGCCAGCAGCCTACTAGCGGGGGATACAGATACGCAGTATTTT. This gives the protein CASSLLAGDTDTQYF.